This T cell receptor (beta chain) was documented in a study of OX40 agonist ivuxolimab in advanced cancers. For the wider study: Ivuxolimab was a fully human IgG2 agonistic monoclonal antibody targeting the costimulatory receptor OX40 (CD134). Intravenous ivuxolimab was administered to patients every 2 weeks at six dose levels: 0.01, 0.1, 0.3, 1.5, 3 and 10 mg/kg. Of the 50 to 55 dose-escalation patients, hepatocellular carcinoma was present in around 19, melanoma in some 15, renal cell carcinoma in 9 and head and neck cancer in 9. In the dose-escalation cohort, more than 75% of patients were male, and the mean age was around 60 years, with a range of about 23 to 85. Patients were allowed to have had prior anti-PD-1, anti-PD-L1 or anti-CTLA-4 therapy, and 40% to 45% of the dose-escalation patients had previously received checkpoint inhibitors. Three dose-escalation patients achieved partial responses, one with hepatocellular carcinoma and two with cutaneous melanoma. The point of sequencing TCRbeta in the periphery was to test whether ivuxolimab changed TCR sequence diversity and drove clonal T-cell expansion. The paper covers the monotherapy dose-escalation part of the phase I ivuxolimab trial, which included N of about 50 patients.

The trial excluded patients who had a history of autoimmune disease or who were on systemic immunosuppression. Peripheral blood for TCR sequencing was drawn from every dose cohort at baseline, at cycle 4 day 1 and at cycle 7 day 1. The samples were drawn from a first-in-human, open-label, multicenter phase I dose-escalation trial of ivuxolimab. The trial enrolled adults with locally advanced or metastatic head and neck squamous cell, hepatocellular, melanoma or renal cell carcinoma. Before TCR sequencing, CD4+ T cells and CD8+ T cells from peripheral blood were sorted into separate populations. To sequence the TCRbeta CDR3 region, genomic DNA was isolated from the sorted cells. The immunoSEQ Assay was used to sequence the TCRbeta CDR3 regions. TCRdb limited this immuneACCESS table to in-frame rearrangements with V and J called. A share of clones is missing; checked studies link under half to unresolved V genes, and the rest is unexplained. The sample records nearly 95,000 clones, around 94% of which are singletons. Roughly 2.6% of the sample goes to the ten largest clones.

What the work shows at the level of the full study, not this receptor alone: After ivuxolimab, more expanded clones were found on average in CD8+ T cells than in CD4+ T cells. Clonal expansion of both CD4+ and CD8+ blood T cells was observed from baseline to week 6 at doses 0.1 to 3.0 mg/kg. In partial responders in the 0.1-3.0 mg/kg groups, normalized peripheral clonal expansion was found to be among the lowest, especially among CD8+ T cells. The antigen specificity of the clonally expanded peripheral T cells was not determined. Low levels of normalized T-cell clonal expansion were also seen in some nonresponding patients.

The cysteine opens and the phenylalanine closes a CDR3 of 15 amino acids. Just CDR3 DNA is preserved here, 45 bases in frame from base 1. Per the germline V gene, SQVTM is the CDR1 and ANQGSEA is the CDR2. Remarks on this clone: The target of this receptor is not known. At one boundary the junction diverges from the germline segment, which might be a read error.

This receptor was obtained from an adult with an advanced solid tumor such as melanoma, head and neck, liver or kidney cancer. The V gene is TRBV29-1 and the J gene is TRBJ2-2; tentative D gene TRBD2, with 5 bases matching. The material sequenced was CD4+ or CD8+ T cells sorted from blood, taken in a trial of the OX40 agonist ivuxolimab. At the DNA level, the sequence is TGCAGCGTTGGCGAGGAGCAAGTCGAACACCGGGGAGCTGTTTTT. Its protein is CSVGEEQVEHRGAVF.